The 10 T cell receptor beta chains below all came from one sample that was sequenced in a study of shared clonotypes between healthy human individuals. The table came from immunoSEQ multiplex PCR; TCRdb's copy has only in-frame clones and leaves some out. The sample lists about 2 million clones; about 95% were seen once. The sequencing sample was made of naive CD4+ T cells sorted from blood. Subset described: CD45RA+ positively selected. The receptors were gathered from a man aged 18 to 35 in good health.

Points on this clone: The same CDR3 can be traced to other DNA sequences in this sample. CDR3: CASSIVGREAFF. In DNA form, the CDR3 reads TGTGCCAGTAGTATAGTAGGCAGGGAAGCTTTCTTT. This sequence joins TRBV19 and TRBJ1-1; D is ambiguous. Germline loops: CDR1 LNHDA, CDR2 SQIVND (reference sequence). This CDR3 contains 12 residues. V shed 1 base and J shed 8 bases, with 8 bases lying between them. Complete variable domain (other parts from reference TRBV19 and TRBJ1-1): DGGITQSPKYLFRKEGQNVTLSCEQNLNHDAMYWYRQDPGQGLRLIYYSQIVNDFQKGDIAEGYSVSREKKESFPLTVTSAQKNPTAFYLCASSIVGREAFFGQGTRLTVV.

Here the CDR3 reads CASSVDRGDGYTF. CDR3 nucleotide sequence: TGTGCCAGCAGCGTAGACAGGGGGGATGGCTACACCTTC. V and J are TRBV5-6 and TRBJ1-2; 9 nucleotides line up with TRBD1. Germline V gives CDR1 SGHDT, CDR2 YYEEEE. V lost 4 bases to trimming and J lost 6 bases; unmatched junction nucleotides: 4. The CDR3 extends over 13 amino acids.

V gene TRBV6-5 combines with J gene TRBJ1-2; D call uncertain. CDR1 and CDR2 (germline): MNHEY, SVGAGI. CDR3 size: 13 residues. Trimming stripped 0 bases from V and 6 bases from J, with 8 bases between. CDR3 residues: CASSYSSGNGYTF. As DNA, the CDR3 is TGTGCCAGCAGTTACTCGAGCGGGAATGGCTACACCTTC.

V gene TRBV1 combines with J gene TRBJ2-3; TRBD2, the table's D call, lacks a check against the DNA. TRBV1 has pseudogene status. This CDR3 comprises 18 residues. As DNA, the CDR3 is TGCACCAGCAGCCAAGAAGAGACCCGAGCGGATAGCACAGATACGCAGTATTTT. Its translation: CTSSQEETRADSTDTQYF.

V is TRBV18 and J is TRBJ1-3; D call uncertain. Germline-derived CDR1 and CDR2 are KGHSH and LQKENI. The CDR3 spans 16 residues. Deletions cut 3 bases from V and 0 bases from J, with 12 bases between. Here the CDR3 reads CASSPVQQLSGNTIYF. As DNA, the CDR3 is TGTGCCAGCTCACCGGTTCAGCAACTCTCTGGAAACACCATATATTTT.

J is TRBJ1-5 and V is TRBV10-2; D perhaps matches TRBD1 (5 bases). Germline loops: CDR1 WSHSY, CDR2 SAAADI. V gave up 0 bases and J gave up 7 bases, with 10 bases separating them. This CDR3 spans 14 amino acids. The chain's CDR3 is CASSESGARQPQHF. The CDR3 DNA sequence: TGCGCCAGCAGTGAGTCAGGGGCGCGGCAGCCCCAGCATTTT.

The chain joins TRBV7-9 to TRBJ2-7, with D perhaps assigned TRBD1 or TRBD2 (5 bases each). Looked up from germline, CDR1 is SEHNR and CDR2 is FQNEAQ (reference sequence). The length of the CDR3 is 15 residues. V was trimmed by 5 bases and J by 3 bases, leaving 17 bases between them. In nucleotides, the CDR3 is TGTGCCAGCAGCCCGGGACCGGCAAAAAGCTACGAGCAGTACTTC. It specifies CASSPGPAKSYEQYF.

For this clone: A much larger clone differs by one base, so this may be a read error. Distinct nucleotide sequences in the sample also encode this CDR3. The chain combines TRBV6-1 with TRBJ1-3; the D is unclear. The CDR3 length is 12 residues. The germline V gene has CDR1 MNHNS and CDR2 SASEGT. Trimming took off 5 bases at V and 2 bases at J, with 4 bases between the two ends. CDR3 in DNA: TGTGCCAGCAGTTTACCTGGAAACACCATATATTTT. Protein product: CASSLPGNTIYF.

The chain carries TRBV10-3 and TRBJ2-1; D gene uncertain. The V end was cut by 4 bases, the J end by 3 bases, with 13 bases between. The germline V gene encodes CDR1 ENHRY and CDR2 SYGVKD. The CDR3 extends over 15 amino acids. DNA of the CDR3: TGTGCCATCAGTGGGAACCTCCTAAGCTACAATGAGCAGTTCTTC. It encodes CAISGNLLSYNEQFF.

Points on this clone: Other DNA variants within this sample encode the same CDR3. The CDR3 nucleotides are TGCGCCAGCAGCCAAGAAGGACGGGGGGAGACCCAGTACTTC. Its protein is CASSQEGRGETQYF. The rearrangement links TRBV4-3 to TRBJ2-5; a possible D gene is TRBD2 (6 bases). Trimming shortened V by 0 bases and J by 5 bases, and 10 bases separated the two germline ends. Germline lookup yields CDR1 LGHNA and CDR2 YSLEER. The CDR3 has 14 residues.